This is a list of T cell receptor beta chains from one sample in a study of blood T cell repertoires in COVID-19. Here immunoSEQ multiplex PCR was the method, and the copy in TCRdb shows in-frame clones only, minus some. The table shows 200,000 to 250,000 clones, with about 80% occurring only once. The material sequenced was peripheral blood. These receptor sequences come from a woman older than 75 with acute or convalescent COVID-19. Both conserved end residues are part of each CDR3. A D gene is named only where the DNA matches it firmly. Expanded clones get a size class; other rows say once, few or many, or leave the size out.

v_gene: TRBV6-2/TRBV6-3
j_gene: TRBJ1-1
abundance: once
d_gene: TRBD1
len: 15
CDR3nt: TGTGCCAGCAGTGACCAAGGGACAGGGAGACTTGAAGCTTTCTTT
CDR3aa: CASSDQGTGRLEAFF

v_gene: TRBV6-2/TRBV6-3
j_gene: TRBJ2-3
abundance: NA
d_gene: TRBD1
len: 16
CDR3nt: TGTGCCAGCAGTTACTCCGGACAGGGGGCGACAGATACGCAGTATTTT
CDR3aa: CASSYSGQGATDTQYF

v_gene: TRBV10-1
j_gene: TRBJ1-5
abundance: few
d_gene: TRBD1
len: 16
CDR3nt: TGCGCCAGCAGTGAATCCGGGACAGGGTTTGATCAGCCCCAGCATTTT
CDR3aa: CASSESGTGFDQPQHF

v_gene: TRBV7-3
j_gene: TRBJ1-1
abundance: NA
d_gene: NA
len: 12
CDR3nt: TGTGCCAAGTTCAGGCCGAACACTGAAGCTTTCTTT
CDR3aa: CAKFRPNTEAFF

v_gene: TRBV14
j_gene: TRBJ1-6
abundance: NA
d_gene: TRBD1
len: 14
CDR3nt: TGTGCCAGCAGCCTCCCGGGACAGGGTTCACCCCTCCACTTT
CDR3aa: CASSLPGQGSPLHF

v_gene: TRBV4-3
j_gene: TRBJ2-1
abundance: once
d_gene: NA
len: 14
CDR3nt: TGCGCCAGCAGCCAAGCCCTAACCTTCAATGAGCAGTTCTTC
CDR3aa: CASSQALTFNEQFF

v_gene: TRBV5-4
j_gene: TRBJ2-1
abundance: NA
d_gene: TRBD2
len: 14
CDR3nt: TGTGCCAGCAGCTTAAACGCGGGGGTCAATGAGCAGTTCTTC
CDR3aa: CASSLNAGVNEQFF

v_gene: TRBV5-1
j_gene: TRBJ2-2
abundance: NA
d_gene: TRBD2
len: 17
CDR3nt: TGCGCCAGCAGCTTGGCCGCGGCGGGGGCGAACACCGGGGAGCTGTTTTTT
CDR3aa: CASSLAAAGANTGELFF

v_gene: TRBV5-8
j_gene: TRBJ2-7
abundance: NA
d_gene: TRBD1
len: 14
CDR3nt: TGTGCCAGCACCCCGACAGGGGGCCCCTACGAGCAGTACTTC
CDR3aa: CASTPTGGPYEQYF

v_gene: TRBV5-5
j_gene: TRBJ2-4
abundance: NA
d_gene: NA
len: 13
CDR3nt: TGTGCCAGCAGCTTAAATATTCAAAACATTCAGTACTTC
CDR3aa: CASSLNIQNIQYF

v_gene: TRBV11-2
j_gene: TRBJ1-5
abundance: NA
d_gene: NA
len: 13
CDR3nt: TGTGCCAGCAGCCTAGACAGAGGACAGCCCCAGCATTTT
CDR3aa: CASSLDRGQPQHF

v_gene: TRBV7-2
j_gene: TRBJ1-2
abundance: few
d_gene: NA
len: 11
CDR3nt: TGTGCCAGCAGGACGGGGTTTGGCTACACCTTC
CDR3aa: CASRTGFGYTF

v_gene: TRBV2
j_gene: TRBJ1-5
abundance: NA
d_gene: NA
len: 13
CDR3nt: TGTGCCAGCAAGGGGTCCAACAATCAGCCCCAGCATTTT
CDR3aa: CASKGSNNQPQHF

v_gene: TRBV19
j_gene: TRBJ1-1
abundance: once
d_gene: TRBD1
len: 16
CDR3nt: TGTGCCAGTAGTATATACAGGGGAGTCTCGAACACTGAAGCTTTCTTT
CDR3aa: CASSIYRGVSNTEAFF

v_gene: TRBV11-3
j_gene: TRBJ2-3
abundance: NA
d_gene: NA
len: 14
CDR3nt: TGTGCCAGCAGCTTATCTGGTAGTACCGGTACGCAGTATTTT
CDR3aa: CASSLSGSTGTQYF

v_gene: TRBV6-5
j_gene: TRBJ2-1
abundance: NA
d_gene: NA
len: 14
CDR3nt: TGTGCCAGCGAGCTCTTGAGCTCCTACAATGAGCAGTTCTTC
CDR3aa: CASELLSSYNEQFF

v_gene: TRBV28
j_gene: TRBJ1-4
abundance: NA
d_gene: TRBD1
len: 15
CDR3nt: TGTGCCAGCAGTTTCGCAGGGGGGACTAATGAAAAACTGTTTTTT
CDR3aa: CASSFAGGTNEKLFF

v_gene: TRBV19
j_gene: TRBJ1-4
abundance: NA
d_gene: NA
len: 19
CDR3nt: TGTGCCAACACCCCGGGTCTACCCTCTCTGGACACAACTAATGAAAAACTGTTTTTT
CDR3aa: CANTPGLPSLDTTNEKLFF

v_gene: TRBV7-8
j_gene: TRBJ2-1
abundance: NA
d_gene: TRBD2
len: 15
CDR3nt: TGTGCCAGCAGCTTAGAACTACTAGCGAGCAATGAGCAGTTCTTC
CDR3aa: CASSLELLASNEQFF

v_gene: TRBV12-3/TRBV12-4
j_gene: TRBJ1-1
abundance: few
d_gene: NA
len: 12
CDR3nt: TGTGCCAGCAGCCGGTTGGACACTGAAGCTTTCTTT
CDR3aa: CASSRLDTEAFF

v_gene: TRBV18
j_gene: TRBJ1-1
abundance: NA
d_gene: TRBD1
len: 14
CDR3nt: TGTGCCAGCTCGACAGGGATTATGAACACTGAAGCTTTCTTT
CDR3aa: CASSTGIMNTEAFF

v_gene: TRBV10-3
j_gene: TRBJ2-1
abundance: NA
d_gene: TRBD2
len: 14
CDR3nt: TGTGCCATCAGTGGCGGGAGCTCCTACAATGAGCAGTTCTTC
CDR3aa: CAISGGSSYNEQFF

v_gene: TRBV5-1
j_gene: TRBJ2-5
abundance: NA
d_gene: NA
len: 17
CDR3nt: TGCGCCAGCAGCTTGGACACCTTGGTGGGCCCCCAAGAGACCCAGTACTTC
CDR3aa: CASSLDTLVGPQETQYF

v_gene: TRBV6-1
j_gene: TRBJ1-1
abundance: NA
d_gene: NA
len: 12
CDR3nt: TGTGCCAGCAGTCCCCGGGACACTGAAGCTTTCTTT
CDR3aa: CASSPRDTEAFF

v_gene: TRBV19
j_gene: TRBJ2-2
abundance: NA
d_gene: TRBD2
len: 16
CDR3nt: TGTGCCAGTACCGATCCCCTAGCGGGAGTATTCGGGGAGCTGTTTTTT
CDR3aa: CASTDPLAGVFGELFF

v_gene: TRBV15
j_gene: TRBJ2-7
abundance: NA
d_gene: TRBD2
len: 14
CDR3nt: TGTGCCACCAGCAAAGGGACTAGACGGTACGAGCAGTACTTC
CDR3aa: CATSKGTRRYEQYF

v_gene: TRBV4-3
j_gene: TRBJ1-2
abundance: NA
d_gene: TRBD1
len: 14
CDR3nt: TGCGCCAGCAGCCCGGGACAGGGCCTGCCAGGCTACACCTTC
CDR3aa: CASSPGQGLPGYTF

v_gene: TRBV5-6
j_gene: TRBJ1-4
abundance: NA
d_gene: TRBD1
len: 14
CDR3nt: TGTGCCAGCAGCTGGGACAGAACTAATGAAAAACTGTTTTTT
CDR3aa: CASSWDRTNEKLFF

v_gene: TRBV2
j_gene: TRBJ1-1
abundance: NA
d_gene: NA
len: 11
CDR3nt: TGTGCCAGCAGCTATTCTAAAGAAGCTTTCTTT
CDR3aa: CASSYSKEAFF

v_gene: TRBV28
j_gene: TRBJ1-2
abundance: NA
d_gene: NA
len: 13
CDR3nt: TGTGCCAGCACCCTGGGCAGGGGAGATGGCTACACCTTC
CDR3aa: CASTLGRGDGYTF

v_gene: TRBV6-5
j_gene: TRBJ1-1
abundance: few
d_gene: NA
len: 14
CDR3nt: TGTGCCAGCAGAATCAACTACAGGGATACTGAAGCTTTCTTT
CDR3aa: CASRINYRDTEAFF

v_gene: TRBV3-1/TRBV3-2
j_gene: TRBJ2-5
abundance: NA
d_gene: TRBD2
len: 14
CDR3nt: TGTGCCAGCAGCGGGCGGGGGGGCCAAGAGACCCAGTACTTC
CDR3aa: CASSGRGGQETQYF

v_gene: TRBV5-8
j_gene: TRBJ1-2
abundance: NA
d_gene: NA
len: 13
CDR3nt: TGTGCCAGCAGCTTTGAACGCGACTATGGCTACACCTTC
CDR3aa: CASSFERDYGYTF

v_gene: TRBV7-9
j_gene: TRBJ2-7
abundance: NA
d_gene: TRBD1
len: 14
CDR3nt: TGTGCCAGCAGCTTACGCCAGGGGGCCTCCGAGCAGTACTTC
CDR3aa: CASSLRQGASEQYF

v_gene: TRBV18
j_gene: TRBJ2-5
abundance: once
d_gene: NA
len: 15
CDR3nt: TGTGCCAGCTCACCACCGCCGGGTAACCAAGAGACCCAGTACTTC
CDR3aa: CASSPPPGNQETQYF

v_gene: TRBV19
j_gene: TRBJ2-5
abundance: NA
d_gene: NA
len: 14
CDR3nt: TGTGCCAGTAGTTTGCGGATGGCCCAAGAGACCCAGTACTTC
CDR3aa: CASSLRMAQETQYF

v_gene: TRBV19
j_gene: TRBJ1-5
abundance: NA
d_gene: NA
len: 12
CDR3nt: TGTGCCAGTAGTAACTCGGGGCAGCCCCAGCATTTT
CDR3aa: CASSNSGQPQHF

v_gene: TRBV6-2/TRBV6-3
j_gene: TRBJ2-3
abundance: NA
d_gene: NA
len: 14
CDR3nt: TGTGCCAGCAGTTACTCTCGGGGGTTCGATACGCAGTATTTT
CDR3aa: CASSYSRGFDTQYF

v_gene: TRBV18
j_gene: TRBJ1-5
abundance: NA
d_gene: NA
len: 16
CDR3nt: TGTGCCAGCTCACGAGTGGACAGCGATAGCAATCAGCCCCAGCATTTT
CDR3aa: CASSRVDSDSNQPQHF

v_gene: TRBV29-1
j_gene: TRBJ2-1
abundance: NA
d_gene: NA
len: 17
CDR3nt: TGCAGCGTTGAAGGCCGGCGGGCGTTTTGGTCCTACAATGAGCAGTTCTTC
CDR3aa: CSVEGRRAFWSYNEQFF

v_gene: TRBV5-1
j_gene: TRBJ2-7
abundance: NA
d_gene: NA
len: 16
CDR3nt: TGCGCCAGCAGCCGTACAGTACGGGACTCTTTTTACGAGCAGTACTTC
CDR3aa: CASSRTVRDSFYEQYF

v_gene: TRBV7-3
j_gene: TRBJ2-2
abundance: once
d_gene: NA
len: 13
CDR3nt: TGTGCCAGCAGCCAGACAAACACCGGGGAGCTGTTTTTT
CDR3aa: CASSQTNTGELFF